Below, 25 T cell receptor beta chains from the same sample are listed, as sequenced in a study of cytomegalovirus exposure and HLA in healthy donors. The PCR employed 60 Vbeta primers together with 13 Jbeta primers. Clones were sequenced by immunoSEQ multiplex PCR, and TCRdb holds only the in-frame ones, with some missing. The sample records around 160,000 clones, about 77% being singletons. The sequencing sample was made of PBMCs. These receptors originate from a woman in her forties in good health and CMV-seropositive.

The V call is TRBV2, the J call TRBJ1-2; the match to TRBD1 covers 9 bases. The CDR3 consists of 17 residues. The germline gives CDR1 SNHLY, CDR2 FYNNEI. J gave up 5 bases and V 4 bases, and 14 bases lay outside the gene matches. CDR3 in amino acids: CASSGTVRDREGYGYTF. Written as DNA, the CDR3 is TGTGCCAGCAGTGGTACTGTTAGGGACAGGGAGGGATATGGCTACACCTTC.

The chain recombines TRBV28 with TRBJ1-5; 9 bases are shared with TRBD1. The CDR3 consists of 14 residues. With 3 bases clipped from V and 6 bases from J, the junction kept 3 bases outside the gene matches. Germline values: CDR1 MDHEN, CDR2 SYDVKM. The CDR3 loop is CASSLTGGRQPQHF. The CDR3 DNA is TGTGCCAGCAGTTTGACAGGGGGGCGTCAGCCCCAGCATTTT.

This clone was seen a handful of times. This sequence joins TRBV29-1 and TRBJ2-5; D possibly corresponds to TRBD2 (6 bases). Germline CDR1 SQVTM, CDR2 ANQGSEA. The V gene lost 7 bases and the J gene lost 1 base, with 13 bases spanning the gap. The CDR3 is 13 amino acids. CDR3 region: CSGGVNLQETQYF. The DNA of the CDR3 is TGCAGCGGGGGGGTCAACCTCCAAGAGACCCAGTACTTC.

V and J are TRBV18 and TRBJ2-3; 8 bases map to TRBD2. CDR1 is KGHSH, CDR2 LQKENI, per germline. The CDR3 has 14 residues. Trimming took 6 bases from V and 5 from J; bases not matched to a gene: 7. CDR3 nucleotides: TGTGCCAGCTCTGGAACGGGGGGGAAAGATACGCAGTATTTT. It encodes CASSGTGGKDTQYF.

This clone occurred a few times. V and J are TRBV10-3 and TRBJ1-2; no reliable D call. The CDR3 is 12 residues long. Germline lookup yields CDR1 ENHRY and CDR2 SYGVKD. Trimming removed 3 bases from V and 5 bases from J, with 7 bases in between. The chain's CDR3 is CAISDFTYGYTF. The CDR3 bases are TGTGCCATCAGTGATTTTACTTATGGCTACACCTTC.

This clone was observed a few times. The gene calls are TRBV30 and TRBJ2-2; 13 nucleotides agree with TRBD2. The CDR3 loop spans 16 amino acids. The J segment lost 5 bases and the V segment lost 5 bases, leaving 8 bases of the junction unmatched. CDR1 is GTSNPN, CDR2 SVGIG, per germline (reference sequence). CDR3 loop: CAWPRTSGGRTGELFF. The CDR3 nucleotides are TGTGCCTGGCCCAGGACTAGCGGGGGTCGAACCGGGGAGCTGTTTTTT.

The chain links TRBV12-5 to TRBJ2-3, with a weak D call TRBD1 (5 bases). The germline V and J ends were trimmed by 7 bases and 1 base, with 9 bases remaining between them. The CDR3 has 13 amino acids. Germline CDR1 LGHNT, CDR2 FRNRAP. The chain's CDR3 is CASVLGGTDTQYF. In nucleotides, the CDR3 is TGTGCTAGTGTTCTAGGGGGCACAGATACGCAGTATTTT.

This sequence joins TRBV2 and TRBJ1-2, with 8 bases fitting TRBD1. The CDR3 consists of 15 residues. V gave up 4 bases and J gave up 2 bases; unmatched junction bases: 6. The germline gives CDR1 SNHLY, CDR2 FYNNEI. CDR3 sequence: CASSAQGQGNYGYTF. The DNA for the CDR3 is TGTGCCAGCAGTGCCCAAGGACAGGGAAACTATGGCTACACCTTC.

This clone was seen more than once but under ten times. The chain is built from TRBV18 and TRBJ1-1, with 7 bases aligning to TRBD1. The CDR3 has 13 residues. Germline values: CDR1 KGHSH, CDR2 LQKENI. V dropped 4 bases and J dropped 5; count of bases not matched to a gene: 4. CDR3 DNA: TGTGCCAGCTCACTTGACAGGGAAACTGAAGCTTTCTTT. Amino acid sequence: CASSLDRETEAFF.

This chain's CDR3 is CASSCRGDTQYF. The CDR3 nucleotides are TGTGCCAGCAGTTGTCGAGGGGATACGCAGTATTTT. This chain connects TRBV6-6 to TRBJ2-3, with a possible D match to TRBD2 (5 bases). Trimming cost V 4 bases and J 6 bases, with 8 bases left between them. From germline, CDR1 is MNHNY and CDR2 SVGAGI (reference sequence). CDR3 size: 12 residues.

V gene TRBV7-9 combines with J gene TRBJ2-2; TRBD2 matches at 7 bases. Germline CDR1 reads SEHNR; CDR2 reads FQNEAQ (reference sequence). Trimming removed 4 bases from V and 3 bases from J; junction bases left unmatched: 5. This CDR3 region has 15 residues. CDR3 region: CASSWRLAHTGELFF. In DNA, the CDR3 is TGTGCCAGCAGCTGGAGACTAGCCCACACCGGGGAGCTGTTTTTT.

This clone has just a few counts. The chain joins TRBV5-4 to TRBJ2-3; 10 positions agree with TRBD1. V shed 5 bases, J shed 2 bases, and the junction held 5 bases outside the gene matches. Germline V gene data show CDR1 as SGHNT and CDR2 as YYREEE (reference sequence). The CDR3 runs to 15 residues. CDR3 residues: CASRMGTGVTDTQYF. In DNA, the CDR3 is TGTGCCAGCAGAATGGGGACAGGGGTCACAGATACGCAGTATTTT.

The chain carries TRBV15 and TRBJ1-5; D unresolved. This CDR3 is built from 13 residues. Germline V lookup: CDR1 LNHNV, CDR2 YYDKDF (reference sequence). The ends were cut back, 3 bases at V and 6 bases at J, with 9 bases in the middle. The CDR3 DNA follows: TGTGCCACCAGCAGTCTATCACGTCAGCCCCAGCATTTT. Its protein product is CATSSLSRQPQHF.

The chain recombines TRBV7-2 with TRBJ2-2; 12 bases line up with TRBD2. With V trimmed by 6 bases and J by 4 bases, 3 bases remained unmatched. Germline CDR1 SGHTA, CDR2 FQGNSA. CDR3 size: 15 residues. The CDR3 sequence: CASRRLAGVTGELFF. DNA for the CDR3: TGTGCCAGCAGGCGACTAGCGGGAGTCACCGGGGAGCTGTTTTTT.

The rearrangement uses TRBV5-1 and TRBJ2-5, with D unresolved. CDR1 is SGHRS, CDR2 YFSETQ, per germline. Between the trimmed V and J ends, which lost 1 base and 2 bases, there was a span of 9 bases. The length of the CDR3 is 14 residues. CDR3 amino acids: CASSLPDKQETQYF. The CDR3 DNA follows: TGCGCCAGCAGCTTGCCTGACAAGCAAGAGACCCAGTACTTC.

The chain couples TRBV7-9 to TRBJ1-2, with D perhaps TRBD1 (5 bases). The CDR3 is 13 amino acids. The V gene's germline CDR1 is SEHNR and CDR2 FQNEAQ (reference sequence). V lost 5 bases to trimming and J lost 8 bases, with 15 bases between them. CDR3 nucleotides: TGTGCCAGCAGCCTCCGAACAGGCGAGGGCTACACCTTC. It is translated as CASSLRTGEGYTF.

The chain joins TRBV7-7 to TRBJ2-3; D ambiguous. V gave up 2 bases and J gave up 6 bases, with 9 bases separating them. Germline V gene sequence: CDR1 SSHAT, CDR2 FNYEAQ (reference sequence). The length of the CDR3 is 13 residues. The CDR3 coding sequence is TGTGCCAGCAGCTTAACCCCAGTGGATACGCAGTATTTT. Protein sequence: CASSLTPVDTQYF.

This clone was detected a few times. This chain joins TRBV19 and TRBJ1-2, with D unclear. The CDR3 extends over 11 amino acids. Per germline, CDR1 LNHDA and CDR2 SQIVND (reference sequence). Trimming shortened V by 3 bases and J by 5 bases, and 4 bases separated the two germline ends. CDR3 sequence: CASSIEYGYTF. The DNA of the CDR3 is TGTGCCAGTAGTATTGAGTATGGCTACACCTTC.

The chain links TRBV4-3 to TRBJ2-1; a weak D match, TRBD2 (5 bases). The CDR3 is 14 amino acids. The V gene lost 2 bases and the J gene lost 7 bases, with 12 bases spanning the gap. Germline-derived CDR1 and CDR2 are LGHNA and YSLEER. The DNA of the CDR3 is TGCGCCAGCAGCCAACGGACTGTGGATAATGAGCAGTTCTTC. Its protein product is CASSQRTVDNEQFF.

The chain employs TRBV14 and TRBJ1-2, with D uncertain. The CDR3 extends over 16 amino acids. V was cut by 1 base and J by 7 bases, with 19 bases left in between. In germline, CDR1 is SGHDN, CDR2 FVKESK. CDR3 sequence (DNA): TGTGCCAGCAGCCAAGCCCCCTTTGCAGGCCTTTCTGGCTACACCTTC. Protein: CASSQAPFAGLSGYTF.

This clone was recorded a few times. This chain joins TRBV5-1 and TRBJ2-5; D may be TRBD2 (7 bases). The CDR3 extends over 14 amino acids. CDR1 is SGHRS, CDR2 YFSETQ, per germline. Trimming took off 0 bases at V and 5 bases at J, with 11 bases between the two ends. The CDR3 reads CASSLERGGETQYF. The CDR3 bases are TGCGCCAGCAGCTTGGAAAGGGGGGGCGAGACCCAGTACTTC.

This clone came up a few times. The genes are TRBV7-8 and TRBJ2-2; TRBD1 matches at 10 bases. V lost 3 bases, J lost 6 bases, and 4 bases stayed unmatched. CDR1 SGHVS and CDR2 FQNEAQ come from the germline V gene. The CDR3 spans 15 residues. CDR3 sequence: CASSFPGQGSGELFF. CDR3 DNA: TGTGCCAGCAGCTTTCCGGGACAGGGGTCCGGGGAGCTGTTTTTT.

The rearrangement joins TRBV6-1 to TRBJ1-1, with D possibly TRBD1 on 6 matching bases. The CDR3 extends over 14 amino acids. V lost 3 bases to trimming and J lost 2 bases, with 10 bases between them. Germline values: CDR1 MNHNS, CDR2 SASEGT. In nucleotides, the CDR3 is TGTGCCAGCAGTGACCCGGACAGAAACACTGAAGCTTTCTTT. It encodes CASSDPDRNTEAFF.

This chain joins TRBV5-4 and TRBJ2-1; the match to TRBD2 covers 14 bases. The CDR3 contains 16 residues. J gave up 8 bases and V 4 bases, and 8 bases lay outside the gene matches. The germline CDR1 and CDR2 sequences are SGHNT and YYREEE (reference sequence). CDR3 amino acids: CASSGGTSGSRDEQFF. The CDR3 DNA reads TGTGCCAGCAGCGGCGGGACTAGCGGGAGTCGGGATGAGCAGTTCTTC.

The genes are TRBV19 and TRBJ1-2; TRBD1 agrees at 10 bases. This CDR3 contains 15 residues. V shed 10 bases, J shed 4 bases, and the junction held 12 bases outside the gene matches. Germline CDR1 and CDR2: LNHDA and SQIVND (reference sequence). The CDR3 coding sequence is TGTGCCACCCTCCCCCCGGGACAGGGGTTCTATGGCTACACCTTC. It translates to CATLPPGQGFYGYTF.